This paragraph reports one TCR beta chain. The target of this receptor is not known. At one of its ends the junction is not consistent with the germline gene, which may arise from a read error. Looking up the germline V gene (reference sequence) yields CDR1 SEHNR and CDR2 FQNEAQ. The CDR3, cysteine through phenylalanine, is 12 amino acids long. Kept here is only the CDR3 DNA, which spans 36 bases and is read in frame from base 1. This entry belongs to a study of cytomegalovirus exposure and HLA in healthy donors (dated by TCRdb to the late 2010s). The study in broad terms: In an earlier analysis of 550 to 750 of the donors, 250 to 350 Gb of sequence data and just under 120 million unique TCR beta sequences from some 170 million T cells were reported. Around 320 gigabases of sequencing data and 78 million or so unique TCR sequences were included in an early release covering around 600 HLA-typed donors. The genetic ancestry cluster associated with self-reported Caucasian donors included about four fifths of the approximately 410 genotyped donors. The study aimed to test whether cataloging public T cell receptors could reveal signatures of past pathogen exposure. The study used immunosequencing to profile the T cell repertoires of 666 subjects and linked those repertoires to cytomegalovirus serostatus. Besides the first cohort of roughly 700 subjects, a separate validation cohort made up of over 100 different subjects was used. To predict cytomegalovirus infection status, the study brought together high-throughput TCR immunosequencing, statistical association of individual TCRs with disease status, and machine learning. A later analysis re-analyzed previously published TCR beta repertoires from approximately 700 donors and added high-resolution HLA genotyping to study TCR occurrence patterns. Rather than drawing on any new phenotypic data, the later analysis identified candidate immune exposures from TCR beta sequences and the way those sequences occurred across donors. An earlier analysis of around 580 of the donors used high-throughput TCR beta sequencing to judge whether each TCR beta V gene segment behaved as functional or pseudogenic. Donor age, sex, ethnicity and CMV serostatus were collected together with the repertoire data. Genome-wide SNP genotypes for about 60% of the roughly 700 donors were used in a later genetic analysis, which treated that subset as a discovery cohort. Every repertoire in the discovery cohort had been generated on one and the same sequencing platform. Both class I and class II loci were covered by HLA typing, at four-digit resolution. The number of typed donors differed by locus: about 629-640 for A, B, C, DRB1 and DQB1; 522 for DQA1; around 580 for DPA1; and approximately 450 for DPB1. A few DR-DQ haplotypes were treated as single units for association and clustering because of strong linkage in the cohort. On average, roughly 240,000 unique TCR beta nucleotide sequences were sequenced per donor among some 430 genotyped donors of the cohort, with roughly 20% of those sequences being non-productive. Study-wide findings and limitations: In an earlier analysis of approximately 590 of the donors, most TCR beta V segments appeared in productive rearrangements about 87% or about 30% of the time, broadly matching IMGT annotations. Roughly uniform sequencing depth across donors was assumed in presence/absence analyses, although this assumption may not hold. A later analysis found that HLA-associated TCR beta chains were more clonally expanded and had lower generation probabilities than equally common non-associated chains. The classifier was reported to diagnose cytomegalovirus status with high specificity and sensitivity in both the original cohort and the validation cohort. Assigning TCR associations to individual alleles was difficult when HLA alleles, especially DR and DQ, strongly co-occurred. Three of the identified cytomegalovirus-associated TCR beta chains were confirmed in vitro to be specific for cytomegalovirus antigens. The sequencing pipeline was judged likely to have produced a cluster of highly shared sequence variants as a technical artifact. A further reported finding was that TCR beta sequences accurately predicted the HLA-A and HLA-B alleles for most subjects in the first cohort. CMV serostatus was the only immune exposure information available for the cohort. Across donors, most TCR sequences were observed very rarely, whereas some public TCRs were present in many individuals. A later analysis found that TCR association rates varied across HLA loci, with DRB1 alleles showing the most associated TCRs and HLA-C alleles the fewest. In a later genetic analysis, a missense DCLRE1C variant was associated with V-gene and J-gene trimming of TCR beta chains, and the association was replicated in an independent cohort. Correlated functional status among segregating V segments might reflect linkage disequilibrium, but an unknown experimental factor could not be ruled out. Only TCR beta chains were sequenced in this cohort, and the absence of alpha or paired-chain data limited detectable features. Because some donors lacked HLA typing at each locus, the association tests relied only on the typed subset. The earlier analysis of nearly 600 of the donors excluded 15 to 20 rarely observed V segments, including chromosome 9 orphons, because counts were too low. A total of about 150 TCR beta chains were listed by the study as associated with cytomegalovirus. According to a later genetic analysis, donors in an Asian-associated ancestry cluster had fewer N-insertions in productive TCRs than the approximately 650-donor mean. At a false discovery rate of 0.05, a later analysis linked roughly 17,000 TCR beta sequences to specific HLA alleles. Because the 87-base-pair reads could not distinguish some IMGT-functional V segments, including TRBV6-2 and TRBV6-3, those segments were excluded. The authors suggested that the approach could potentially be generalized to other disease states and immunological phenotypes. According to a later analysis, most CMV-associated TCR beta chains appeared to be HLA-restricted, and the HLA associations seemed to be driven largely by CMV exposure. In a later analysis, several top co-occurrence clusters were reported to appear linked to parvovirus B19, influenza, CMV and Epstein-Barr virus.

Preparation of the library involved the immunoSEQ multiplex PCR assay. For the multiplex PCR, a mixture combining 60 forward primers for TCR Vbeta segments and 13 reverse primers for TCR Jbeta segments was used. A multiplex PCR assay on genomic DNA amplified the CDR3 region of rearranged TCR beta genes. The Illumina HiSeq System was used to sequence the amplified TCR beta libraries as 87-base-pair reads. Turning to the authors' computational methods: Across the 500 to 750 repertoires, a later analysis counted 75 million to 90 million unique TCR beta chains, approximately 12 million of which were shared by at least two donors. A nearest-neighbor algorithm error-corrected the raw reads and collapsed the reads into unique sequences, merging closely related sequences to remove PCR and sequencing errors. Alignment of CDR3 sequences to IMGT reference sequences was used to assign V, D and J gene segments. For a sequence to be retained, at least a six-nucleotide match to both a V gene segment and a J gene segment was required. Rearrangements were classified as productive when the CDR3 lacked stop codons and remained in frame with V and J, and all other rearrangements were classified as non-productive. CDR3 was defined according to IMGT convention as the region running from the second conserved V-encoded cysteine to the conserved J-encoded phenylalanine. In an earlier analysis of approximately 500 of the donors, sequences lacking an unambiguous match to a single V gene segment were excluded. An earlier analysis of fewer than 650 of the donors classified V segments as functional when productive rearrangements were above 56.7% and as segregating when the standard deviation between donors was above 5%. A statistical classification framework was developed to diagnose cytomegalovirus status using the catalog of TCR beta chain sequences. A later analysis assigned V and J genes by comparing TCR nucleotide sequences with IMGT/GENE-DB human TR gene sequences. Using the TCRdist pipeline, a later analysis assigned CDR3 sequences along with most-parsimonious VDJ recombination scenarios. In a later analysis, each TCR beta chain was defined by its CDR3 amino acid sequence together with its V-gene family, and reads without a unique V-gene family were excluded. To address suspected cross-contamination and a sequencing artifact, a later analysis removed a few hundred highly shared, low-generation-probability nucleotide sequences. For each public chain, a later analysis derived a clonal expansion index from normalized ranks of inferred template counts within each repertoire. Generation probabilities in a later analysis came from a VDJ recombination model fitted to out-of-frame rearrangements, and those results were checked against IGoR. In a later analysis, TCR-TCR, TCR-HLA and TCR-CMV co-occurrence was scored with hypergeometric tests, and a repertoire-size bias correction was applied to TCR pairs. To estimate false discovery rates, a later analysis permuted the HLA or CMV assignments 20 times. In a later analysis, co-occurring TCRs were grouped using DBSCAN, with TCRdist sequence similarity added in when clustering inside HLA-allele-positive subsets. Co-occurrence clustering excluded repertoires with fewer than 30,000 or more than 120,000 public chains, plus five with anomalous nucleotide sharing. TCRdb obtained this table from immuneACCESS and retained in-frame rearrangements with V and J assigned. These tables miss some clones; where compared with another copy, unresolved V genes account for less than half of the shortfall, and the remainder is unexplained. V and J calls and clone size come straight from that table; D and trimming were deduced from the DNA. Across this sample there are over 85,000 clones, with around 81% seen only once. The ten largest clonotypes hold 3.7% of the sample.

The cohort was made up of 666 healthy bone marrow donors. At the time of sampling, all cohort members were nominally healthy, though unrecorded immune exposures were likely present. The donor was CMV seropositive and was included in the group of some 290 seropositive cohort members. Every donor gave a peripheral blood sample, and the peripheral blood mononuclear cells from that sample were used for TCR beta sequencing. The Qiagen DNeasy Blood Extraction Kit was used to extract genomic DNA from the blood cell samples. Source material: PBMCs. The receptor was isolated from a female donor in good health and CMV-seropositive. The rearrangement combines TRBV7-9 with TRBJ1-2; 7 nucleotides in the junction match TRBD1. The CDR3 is CASSLMEDRTYF. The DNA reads TGTGCCAGCAGCTTAATGGAGGACAGGACGTACTTC.